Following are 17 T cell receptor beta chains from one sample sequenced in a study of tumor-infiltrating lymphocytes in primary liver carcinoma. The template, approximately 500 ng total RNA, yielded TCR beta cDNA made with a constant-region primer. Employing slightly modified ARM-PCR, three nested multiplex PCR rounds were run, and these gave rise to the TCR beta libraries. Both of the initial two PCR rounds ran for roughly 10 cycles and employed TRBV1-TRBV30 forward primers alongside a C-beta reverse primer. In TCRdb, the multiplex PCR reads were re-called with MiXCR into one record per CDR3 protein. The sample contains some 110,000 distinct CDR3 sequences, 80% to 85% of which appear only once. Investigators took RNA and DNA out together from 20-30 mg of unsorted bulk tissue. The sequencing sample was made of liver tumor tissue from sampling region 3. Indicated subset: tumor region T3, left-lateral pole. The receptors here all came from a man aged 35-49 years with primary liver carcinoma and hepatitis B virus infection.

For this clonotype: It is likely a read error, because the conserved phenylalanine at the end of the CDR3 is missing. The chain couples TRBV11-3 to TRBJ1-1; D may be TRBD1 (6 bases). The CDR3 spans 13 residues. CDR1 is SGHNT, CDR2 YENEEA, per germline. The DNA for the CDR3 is TGTACCAGCAGCTTAGCAAGGGGGTCTCATGCTTTCTAT. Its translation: CTSSLARGSHAFY.

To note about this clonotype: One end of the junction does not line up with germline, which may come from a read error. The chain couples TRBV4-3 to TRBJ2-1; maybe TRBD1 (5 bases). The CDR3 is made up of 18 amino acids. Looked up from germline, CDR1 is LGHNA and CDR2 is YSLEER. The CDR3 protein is CASSQDQGRVGLYNDQFF. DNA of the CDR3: TGCGCCAGCAGCCAAGATCAGGGAAGAGTCGGCCTCTACAATGACCAGTTCTTT.

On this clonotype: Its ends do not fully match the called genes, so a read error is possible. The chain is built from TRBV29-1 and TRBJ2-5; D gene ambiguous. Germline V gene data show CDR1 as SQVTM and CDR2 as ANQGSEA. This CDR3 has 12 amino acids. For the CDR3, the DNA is TGCAGCGCCACGACTGTGCAAGAGACCCAGCACTTC. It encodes CSATTVQETQHF.

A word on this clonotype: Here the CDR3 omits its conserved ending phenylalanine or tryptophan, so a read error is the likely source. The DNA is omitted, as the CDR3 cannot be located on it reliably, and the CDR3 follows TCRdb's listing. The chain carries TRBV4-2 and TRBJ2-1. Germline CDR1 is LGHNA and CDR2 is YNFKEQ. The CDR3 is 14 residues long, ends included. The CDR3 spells CASSQELETNEQFL.

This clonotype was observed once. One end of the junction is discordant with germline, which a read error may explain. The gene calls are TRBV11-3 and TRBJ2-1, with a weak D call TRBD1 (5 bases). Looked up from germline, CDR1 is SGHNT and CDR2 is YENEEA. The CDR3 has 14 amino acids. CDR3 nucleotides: TGTGCCAGCAGTTTAGGGGTCAGCGAAAATGAGTACTTCTTC. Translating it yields CASSLGVSENEYFF.

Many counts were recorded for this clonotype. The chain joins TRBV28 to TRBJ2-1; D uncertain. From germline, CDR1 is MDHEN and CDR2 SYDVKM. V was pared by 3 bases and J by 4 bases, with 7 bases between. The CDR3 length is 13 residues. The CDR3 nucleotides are TGTGCCAGCAGTTTGCGGCAATACAATGAGCAGTTCTTC. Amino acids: CASSLRQYNEQFF.

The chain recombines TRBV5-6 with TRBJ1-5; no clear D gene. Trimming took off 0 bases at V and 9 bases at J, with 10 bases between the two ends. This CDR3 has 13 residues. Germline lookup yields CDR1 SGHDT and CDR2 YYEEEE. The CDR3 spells CASSLGPDRPQHF. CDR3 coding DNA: TGTGCCAGCAGCTTGGGTCCGGATCGGCCCCAGCATTTT. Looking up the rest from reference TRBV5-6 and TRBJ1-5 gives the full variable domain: DAGVTQSPTHLIKTRGQQVTLRCSPKSGHDTVSWYQQALGQGPQFIFQYYEEEERQRGNFPDRFSGHQFPNYSSELNVNALLLGDSALYLCASSLGPDRPQHFGDGTRLSIL.

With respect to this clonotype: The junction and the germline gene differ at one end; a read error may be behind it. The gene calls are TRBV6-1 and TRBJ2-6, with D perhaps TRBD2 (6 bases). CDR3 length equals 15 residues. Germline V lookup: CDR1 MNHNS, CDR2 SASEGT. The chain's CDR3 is CANSEGDSGANLLTF. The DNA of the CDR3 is TGTGCCAACAGTGAAGGGGACTCTGGGGCCAACCTCCTGACTTTC.

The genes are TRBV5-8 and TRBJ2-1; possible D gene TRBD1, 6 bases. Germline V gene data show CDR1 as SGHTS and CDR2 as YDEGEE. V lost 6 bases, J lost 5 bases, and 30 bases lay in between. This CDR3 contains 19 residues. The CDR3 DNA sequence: TGTGCCAGCATCTTCAACCCTTTGGCTTTCGCAGGGGAAAACAATGAGCAGTTCTTC. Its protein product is CASIFNPLAFAGENNEQFF.

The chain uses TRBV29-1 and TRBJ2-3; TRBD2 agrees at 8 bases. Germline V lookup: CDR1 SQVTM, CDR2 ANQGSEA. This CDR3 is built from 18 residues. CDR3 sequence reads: CNVEGGGLSGRTPDTQYF. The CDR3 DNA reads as TGCAATGTTGAAGGAGGCGGTCTAAGCGGGAGAACTCCCGATACGCAGTATTTT.

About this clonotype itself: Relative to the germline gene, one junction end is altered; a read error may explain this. The CDR3 coding sequence is TGTGCCATCAGCTTATACCCGGGGGTAGTGGCACAAGAGACCGAGTACTTC. Translated, it gives CAISLYPGVVAQETEYF. The V gene is TRBV11-2, the J gene TRBJ2-5; perhaps TRBD2 as D (6 bases). Germline V gives CDR1 SGHAT, CDR2 FQNNGV. The CDR3 runs to 17 residues.

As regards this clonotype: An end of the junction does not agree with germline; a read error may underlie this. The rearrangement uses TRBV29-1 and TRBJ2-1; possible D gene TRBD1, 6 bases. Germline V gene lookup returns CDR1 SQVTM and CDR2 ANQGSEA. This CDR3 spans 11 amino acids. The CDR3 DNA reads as TGTGGGGGAAATGCAAGGGGGACCCAGTTCTTC. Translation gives CGGNARGTQFF.

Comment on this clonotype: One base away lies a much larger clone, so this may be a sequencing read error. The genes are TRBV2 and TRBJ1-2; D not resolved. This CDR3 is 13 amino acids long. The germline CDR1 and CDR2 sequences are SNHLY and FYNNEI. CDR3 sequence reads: CASNESLNYGYTF. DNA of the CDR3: TGTGCCAGCAATGAAAGCCTTAACTATGGCTACACCTTC.

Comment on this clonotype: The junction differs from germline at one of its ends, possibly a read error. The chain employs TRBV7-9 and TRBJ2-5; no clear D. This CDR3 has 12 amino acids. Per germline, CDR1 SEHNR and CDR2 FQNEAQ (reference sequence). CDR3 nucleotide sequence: TGTGCCAGCAGCTTAGAAGGAGAGACCCATAACTTC. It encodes CASSLEGETHNF.

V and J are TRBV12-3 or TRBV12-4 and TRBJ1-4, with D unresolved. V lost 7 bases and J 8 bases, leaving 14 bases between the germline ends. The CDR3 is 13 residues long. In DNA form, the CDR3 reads TGTGCCAGCAATTTCTTGGGGAACGAAAAACTGTTTTTT. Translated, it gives CASNFLGNEKLFF.

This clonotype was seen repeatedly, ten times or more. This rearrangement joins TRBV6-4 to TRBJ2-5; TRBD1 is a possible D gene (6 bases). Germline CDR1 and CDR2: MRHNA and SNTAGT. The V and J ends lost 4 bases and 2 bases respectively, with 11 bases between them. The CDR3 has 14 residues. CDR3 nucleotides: TGTGCCAGCAGTGCTCCGGGACAACAAGAGACCCAGTACTTC. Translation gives CASSAPGQQETQYF.

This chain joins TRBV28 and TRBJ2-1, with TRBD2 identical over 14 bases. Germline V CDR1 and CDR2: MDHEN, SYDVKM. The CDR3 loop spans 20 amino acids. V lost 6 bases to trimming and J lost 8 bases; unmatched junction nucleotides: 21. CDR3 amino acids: CASSQVAGLAGDKRLHEQFF. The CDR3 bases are TGTGCCAGCAGCCAGGTCGCGGGACTAGCGGGAGATAAAAGGTTACATGAGCAGTTCTTC.